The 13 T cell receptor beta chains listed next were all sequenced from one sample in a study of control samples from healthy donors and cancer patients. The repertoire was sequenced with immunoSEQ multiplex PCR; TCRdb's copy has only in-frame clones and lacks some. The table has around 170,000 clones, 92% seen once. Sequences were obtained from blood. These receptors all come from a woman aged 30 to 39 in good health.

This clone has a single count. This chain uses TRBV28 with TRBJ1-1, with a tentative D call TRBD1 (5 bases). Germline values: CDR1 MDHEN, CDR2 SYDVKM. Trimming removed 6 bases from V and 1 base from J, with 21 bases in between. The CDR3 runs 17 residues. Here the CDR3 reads CASRPDNTGGANTEAFF. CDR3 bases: TGTGCCAGCAGACCCGATAACACGGGAGGGGCGAACACTGAAGCTTTCTTT.

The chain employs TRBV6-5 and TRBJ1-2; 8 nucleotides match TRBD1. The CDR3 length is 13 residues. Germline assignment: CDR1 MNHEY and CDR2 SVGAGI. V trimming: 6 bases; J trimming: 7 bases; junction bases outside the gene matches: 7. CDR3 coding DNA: TGTGCCAGCAGCCTACAGGGGGGCAGTGGCTACACCTTC. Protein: CASSLQGGSGYTF.

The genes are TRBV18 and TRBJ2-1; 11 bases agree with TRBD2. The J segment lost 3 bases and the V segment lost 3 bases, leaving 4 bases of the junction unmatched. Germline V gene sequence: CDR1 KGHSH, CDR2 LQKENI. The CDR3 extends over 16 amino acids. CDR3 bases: TGTGCCAGCTCACCGGCGACTAGCGGGAACTACAATGAGCAGTTCTTC. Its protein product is CASSPATSGNYNEQFF.

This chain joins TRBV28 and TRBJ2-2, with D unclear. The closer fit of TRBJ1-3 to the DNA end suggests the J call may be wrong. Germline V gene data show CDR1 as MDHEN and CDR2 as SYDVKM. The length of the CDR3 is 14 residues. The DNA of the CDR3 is TGTGCCAGCAGCCACCGCCCCTCTGGAAACACCATATATTTT. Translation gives CASSHRPSGNTIYF.

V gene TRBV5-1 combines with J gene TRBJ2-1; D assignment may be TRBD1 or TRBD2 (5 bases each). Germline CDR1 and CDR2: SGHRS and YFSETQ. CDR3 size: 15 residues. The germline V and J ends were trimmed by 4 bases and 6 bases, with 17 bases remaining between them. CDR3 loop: CASSTGTPAPNEQFF. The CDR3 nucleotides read TGCGCCAGCAGCACCGGGACCCCAGCTCCCAATGAGCAGTTCTTC.

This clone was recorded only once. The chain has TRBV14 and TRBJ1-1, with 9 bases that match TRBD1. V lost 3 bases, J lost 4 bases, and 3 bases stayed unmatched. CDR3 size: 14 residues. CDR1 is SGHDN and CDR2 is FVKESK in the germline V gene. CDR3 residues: CASSQATGGTEAFF. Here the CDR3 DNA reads TGTGCCAGCAGCCAGGCGACAGGGGGCACTGAAGCTTTCTTT.

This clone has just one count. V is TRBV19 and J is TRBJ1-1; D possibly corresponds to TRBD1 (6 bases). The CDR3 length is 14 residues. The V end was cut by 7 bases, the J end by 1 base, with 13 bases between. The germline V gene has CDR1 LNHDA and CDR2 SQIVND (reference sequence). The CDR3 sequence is CASTVQGSNTEAFF. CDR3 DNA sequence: TGTGCCAGTACCGTACAGGGATCGAACACTGAAGCTTTCTTT. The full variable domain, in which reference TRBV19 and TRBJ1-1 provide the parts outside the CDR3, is DGGITQSPKYLFRKEGQNVTLSCEQNLNHDAMYWYRQDPGQGLRLIYYSQIVNDFQKGDIAEGYSVSREKKESFPLTVTSAQKNPTAFYLCASTVQGSNTEAFFGQGTRLTVV.

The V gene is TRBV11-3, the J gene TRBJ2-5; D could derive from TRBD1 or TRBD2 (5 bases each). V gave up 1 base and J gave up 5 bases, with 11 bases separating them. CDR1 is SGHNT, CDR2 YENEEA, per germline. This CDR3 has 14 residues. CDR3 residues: CASSLAGPRETQYF. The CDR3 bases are TGTGCCAGCAGCTTAGCGGGACCGAGGGAGACCCAGTACTTC.

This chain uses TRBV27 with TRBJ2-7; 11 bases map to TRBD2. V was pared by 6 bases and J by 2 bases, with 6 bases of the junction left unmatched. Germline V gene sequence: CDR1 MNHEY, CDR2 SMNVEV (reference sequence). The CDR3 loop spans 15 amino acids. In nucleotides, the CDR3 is TGTGCCAGCAGGCCGCGACTAGCGGGACCCTACGAGCAGTACTTC. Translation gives CASRPRLAGPYEQYF.

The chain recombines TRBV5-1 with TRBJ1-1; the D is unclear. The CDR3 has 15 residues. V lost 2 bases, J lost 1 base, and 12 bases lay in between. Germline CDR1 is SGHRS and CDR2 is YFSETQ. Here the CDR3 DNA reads TGCGCCAGCAGCTTAGGACTTTCCTCGAACACTGAAGCTTTCTTT. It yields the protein CASSLGLSSNTEAFF.

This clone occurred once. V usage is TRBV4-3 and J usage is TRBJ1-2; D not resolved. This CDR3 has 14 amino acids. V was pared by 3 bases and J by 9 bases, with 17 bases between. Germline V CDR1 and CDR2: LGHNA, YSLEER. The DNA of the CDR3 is TGCGCCAGCAGCCATTTAGGCAGCCTGAGAAGCTACACCTTC. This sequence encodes CASSHLGSLRSYTF.

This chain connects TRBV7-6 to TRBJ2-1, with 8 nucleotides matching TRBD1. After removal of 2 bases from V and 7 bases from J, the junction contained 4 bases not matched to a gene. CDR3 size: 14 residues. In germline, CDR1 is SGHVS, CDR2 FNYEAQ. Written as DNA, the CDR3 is TGTGCCAGCAGCTTACAGGGGGCTGTGAATGAGCAGTTCTTC. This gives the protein CASSLQGAVNEQFF.

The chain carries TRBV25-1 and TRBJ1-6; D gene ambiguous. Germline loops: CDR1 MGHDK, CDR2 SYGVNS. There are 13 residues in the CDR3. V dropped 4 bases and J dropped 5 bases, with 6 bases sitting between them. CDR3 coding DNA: TGTGCCAGCAGTGTCACGGATAATTCACCCCTCCACTTT. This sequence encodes CASSVTDNSPLHF.